This T cell receptor beta chain was sequenced during a study of blood T cell repertoires in COVID-19. Study details: COVID-19 samples from acute and convalescent phases originated in the United States, Italy and Spain. PBMCs, B-cell-depleted T cells, or T cells were the source of the cDNA or gDNA that made up the material.

Germline-derived CDR1 and CDR2 are SGHDN and FVKESK. This CDR3 is 14 amino acids long. Trimming cost V 2 bases and J 8 bases, with 15 bases left between them. Authors' data handling: Estimation of nucleated cell counts was performed using reference gene primer amplification. TCRdb's table, derived via immunoSEQ multiplex PCR, lists solely in-frame clones and lacks some. The V and J calls and clone size are taken from that table; D and trimming were inferred from the DNA. This sample has approximately 70,000 clones, with 79% found just once. Material: peripheral blood. The rearrangement joins TRBV14 to TRBJ1-2; D is unresolved. This sequence originates from a man between 60 and 75 years old with active or convalescent COVID-19. The CDR3 is CASSQLAGGDGYTF. CDR3 DNA sequence: TGTGCCAGCAGCCAATTGGCAGGAGGAGACGGCTACACCTTC.